Sequencing of this T cell receptor beta chain was carried out in a study of T cell repertoires in cytomegalovirus infection. Looking at the study overall: Recently identified HLA-C-restricted and well-studied HLA-B-restricted CMV epitopes were used.

Study conclusions and caveats: Within the response measured ex vivo, HLA-C-restricted CMV-specific TCR beta clonotypes were dominant.

On this clonotype: The antigen is undetermined.

One entry per CDR3 protein, called by TCRdb with MiXCR from the reads. The top ten clones hold roughly 12% of a sample with some 900,000 distinct CDR3 sequences, less than 35% of them seen once. The CDR3 spans 14 residues. Trimming took 3 bases from V and 3 from J; bases not matched to a gene: 2. Germline-derived CDR1 and CDR2 are SQVTM and ANQGSEA. The source was cultured CD8+ T cells from PBMCs, collected from culture after CMV antigen stimulation. The receptor was isolated from a human donor in good health (CMV status not recorded). Some clones in this sample may be carry-over from other donors' samples. The V and J genes are TRBV29-1 and TRBJ2-6; the match to TRBD2 covers 7 bases. DNA of the CDR3: TGCAGCGTTGAGGGGGGGTATGGGGCCAACGTCCTGACTTTC. Translated, it gives CSVEGGYGANVLTF.